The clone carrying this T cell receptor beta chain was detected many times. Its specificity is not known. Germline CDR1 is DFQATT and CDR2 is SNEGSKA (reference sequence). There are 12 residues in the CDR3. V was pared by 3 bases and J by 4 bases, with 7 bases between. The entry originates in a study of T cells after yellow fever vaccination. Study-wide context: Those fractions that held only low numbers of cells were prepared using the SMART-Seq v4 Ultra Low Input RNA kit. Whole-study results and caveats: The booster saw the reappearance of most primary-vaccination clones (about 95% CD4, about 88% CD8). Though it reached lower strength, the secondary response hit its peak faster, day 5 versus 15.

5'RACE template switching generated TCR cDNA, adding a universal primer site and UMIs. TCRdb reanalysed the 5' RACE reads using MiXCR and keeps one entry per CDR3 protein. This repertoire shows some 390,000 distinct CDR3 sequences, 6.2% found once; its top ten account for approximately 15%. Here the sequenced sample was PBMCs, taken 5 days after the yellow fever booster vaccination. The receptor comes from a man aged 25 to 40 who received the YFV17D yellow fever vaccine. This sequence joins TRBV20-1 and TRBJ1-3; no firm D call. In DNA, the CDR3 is TGCAGTGCTAGGGATGGCGGAAACACCATATATTTT. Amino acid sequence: CSARDGGNTIYF.